Listed below are T cell receptor beta chains from one sample, sequenced in a study of blood T cell repertoires in COVID-19. Sequenced by immunoSEQ multiplex PCR; TCRdb stores in-frame clones only, minus some. In the table there are roughly 120,000 clones, more than 70% of which are singletons. The sequencing input was peripheral blood. The origin of the receptors is an older man with acute or convalescent COVID-19. Each CDR3 is given with its conserved first and last residue. A D gene is named only where the DNA matches it firmly. Some rows mark clone size as missing; the rest say once, few, many or name a class of expanded clone.

v_call	clone_size	d_call	j_call	cdr3_aa	cdr3_nt
TRBV5-1	.	.	TRBJ1-1	CASSLQGNTEAFF	TGCGCCAGCAGCTTACAGGGCAACACTGAAGCTTTCTTT
TRBV5-8	.	TRBD1	TRBJ1-2	CASSWDRVNGYTF	TGTGCCAGCAGTTGGGACAGGGTAAATGGCTACACCTTC
TRBV2	.	.	TRBJ2-5	CASSDGGGAGTQYF	TGTGCCAGCAGTGATGGGGGCGGTGCGGGGACCCAGTACTTC
TRBV6-1	.	TRBD1	TRBJ1-2	CASSETTGGLGYTF	TGTGCCAGCAGTGAAACAACAGGGGGCTTGGGCTACACCTTC
TRBV15	few	TRBD1	TRBJ1-5	CATSRAGRGSPYSNQPQHF	TGTGCCACCAGCAGAGCTGGCAGGGGGAGCCCTTATAGCAATCAGCCCCAGCATTTT
TRBV5-1	.	.	TRBJ1-5	CASSLDPSQPQHF	TGCGCCAGCAGCTTGGATCCCAGTCAGCCCCAGCATTTT
TRBV5-4	.	TRBD2	TRBJ2-3	CASSLDLAGGQQDTQYF	TGTGCCAGCAGCTTGGACCTAGCGGGGGGGCAGCAAGATACGCAGTATTTT
TRBV3-1/TRBV3-2	.	TRBD1	TRBJ1-6	CASSRQGPLHF	TGTGCCAGCAGTCGACAGGGACCCCTCCACTTT
TRBV5-8	few	.	TRBJ1-1	CATLRGTEAFF	TGTGCCACCCTACGTGGCACTGAAGCTTTCTTT
TRBV5-1	.	.	TRBJ1-2	CASSLATEFYGYTF	TGCGCCAGCAGCTTGGCGACAGAATTCTATGGCTACACCTTC
TRBV6-5	medium-sized	.	TRBJ1-3	CASSLPGGNTIYF	TGTGCCAGCAGCCTTCCCGGGGGAAACACCATATATTTT